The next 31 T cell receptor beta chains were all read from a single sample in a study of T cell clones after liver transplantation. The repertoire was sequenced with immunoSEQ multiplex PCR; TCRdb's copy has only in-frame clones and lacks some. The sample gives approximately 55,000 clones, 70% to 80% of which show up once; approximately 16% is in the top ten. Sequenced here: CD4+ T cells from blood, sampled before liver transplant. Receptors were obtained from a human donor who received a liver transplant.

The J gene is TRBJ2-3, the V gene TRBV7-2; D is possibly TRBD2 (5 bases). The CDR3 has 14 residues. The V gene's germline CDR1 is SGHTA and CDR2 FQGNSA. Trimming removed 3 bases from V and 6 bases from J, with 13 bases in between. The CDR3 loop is CASSFNRGWDTQYF. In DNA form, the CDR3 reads TGTGCCAGCAGCTTCAACCGGGGTTGGGATACGCAGTATTTT.

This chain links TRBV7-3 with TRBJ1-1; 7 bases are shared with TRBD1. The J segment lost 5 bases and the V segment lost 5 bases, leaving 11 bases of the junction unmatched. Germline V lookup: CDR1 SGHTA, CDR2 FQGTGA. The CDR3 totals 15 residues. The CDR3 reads CASSPSAGGWTEAFF. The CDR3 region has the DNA TGTGCCAGCAGCCCTTCCGCAGGGGGATGGACTGAAGCTTTCTTT.

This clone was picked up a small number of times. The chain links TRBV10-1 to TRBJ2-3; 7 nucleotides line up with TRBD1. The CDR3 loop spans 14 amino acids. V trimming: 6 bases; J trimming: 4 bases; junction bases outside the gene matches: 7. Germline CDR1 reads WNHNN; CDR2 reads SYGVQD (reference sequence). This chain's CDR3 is CASSRQGVSDTQYF. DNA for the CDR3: TGCGCCAGCAGCAGACAGGGTGTCTCAGATACGCAGTATTTT.

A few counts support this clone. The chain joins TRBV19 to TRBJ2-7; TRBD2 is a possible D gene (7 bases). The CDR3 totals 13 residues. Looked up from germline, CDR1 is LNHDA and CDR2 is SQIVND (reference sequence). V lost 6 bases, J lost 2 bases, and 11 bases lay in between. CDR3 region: CASRGGQAYEQYF. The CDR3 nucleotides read TGTGCCAGTAGGGGGGGGCAAGCCTACGAGCAGTACTTC.

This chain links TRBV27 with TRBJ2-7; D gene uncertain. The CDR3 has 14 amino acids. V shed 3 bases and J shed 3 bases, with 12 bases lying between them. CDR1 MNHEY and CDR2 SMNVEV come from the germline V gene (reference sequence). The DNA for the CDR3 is TGTGCCAGCAGTTTGGTGGGCTATTACTACGAGCAGTACTTC. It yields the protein CASSLVGYYYEQYF.

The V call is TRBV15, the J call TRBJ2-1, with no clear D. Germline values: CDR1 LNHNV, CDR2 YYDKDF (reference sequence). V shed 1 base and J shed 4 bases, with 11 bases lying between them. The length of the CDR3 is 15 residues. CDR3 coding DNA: TGTGCCACCAGCAGAGGCACGGAGTCTTACAATGAGCAGTTCTTC. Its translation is CATSRGTESYNEQFF.

The CDR3 is CASSEALGNVGRNTF. Written as DNA, the CDR3 is TGTGCCAGCAGTGAAGCGCTCGGGAACGTAGGCCGGAACACCTTC. The V call is TRBV2, the J call TRBJ1-2; D not resolved. Germline lookup yields CDR1 SNHLY and CDR2 FYNNEI. V gave up 0 bases and J gave up 12 bases, with 20 bases separating them. The CDR3 consists of 15 residues.

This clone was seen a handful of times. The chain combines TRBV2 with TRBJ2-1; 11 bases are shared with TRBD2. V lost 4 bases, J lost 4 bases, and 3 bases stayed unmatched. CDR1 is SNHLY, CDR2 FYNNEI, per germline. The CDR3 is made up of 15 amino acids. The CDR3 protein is CASSGASGGYNEQFF. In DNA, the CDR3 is TGTGCCAGCAGTGGGGCTAGCGGGGGGTACAATGAGCAGTTCTTC.

The CDR3 is CASSLSQYYNEQFF. The CDR3, as DNA: TGTGCCAGCAGCCTATCACAGTACTACAATGAGCAGTTCTTC. V is TRBV5-8 and J is TRBJ2-1; D remains unclear. The CDR3 consists of 14 residues. V lost 4 bases, J lost 3 bases, and 11 bases lay in between. The germline CDR1 and CDR2 sequences are SGHTS and YDEGEE.

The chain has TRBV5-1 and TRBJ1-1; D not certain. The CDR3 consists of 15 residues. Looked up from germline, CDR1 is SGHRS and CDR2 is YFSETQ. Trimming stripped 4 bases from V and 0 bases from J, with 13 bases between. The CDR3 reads CASSPEGELNTEAFF. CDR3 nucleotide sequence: TGCGCCAGCAGCCCAGAGGGAGAGTTGAACACTGAAGCTTTCTTT.

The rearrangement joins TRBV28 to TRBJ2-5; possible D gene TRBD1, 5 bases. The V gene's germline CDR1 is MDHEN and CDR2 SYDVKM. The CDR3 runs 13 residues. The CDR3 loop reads CASWGVLQETQYF. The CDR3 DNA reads TGTGCAAGCTGGGGCGTACTTCAAGAGACCCAGTACTTC.

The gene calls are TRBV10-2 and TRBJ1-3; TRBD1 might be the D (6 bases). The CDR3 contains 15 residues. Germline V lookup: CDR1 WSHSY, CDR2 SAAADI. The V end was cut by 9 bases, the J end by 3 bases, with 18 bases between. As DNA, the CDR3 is TGCGCCAGTATAAAACAGGGTCTAGGTGGAAACACCATATATTTT. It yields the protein CASIKQGLGGNTIYF.

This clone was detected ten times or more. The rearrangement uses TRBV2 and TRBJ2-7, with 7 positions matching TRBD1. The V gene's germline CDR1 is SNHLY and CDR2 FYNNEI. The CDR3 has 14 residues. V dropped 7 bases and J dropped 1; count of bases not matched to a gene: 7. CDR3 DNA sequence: TGTGCCAGCATCCTCGACAGGGCTTCCTACGAGCAGTACTTC. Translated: CASILDRASYEQYF.

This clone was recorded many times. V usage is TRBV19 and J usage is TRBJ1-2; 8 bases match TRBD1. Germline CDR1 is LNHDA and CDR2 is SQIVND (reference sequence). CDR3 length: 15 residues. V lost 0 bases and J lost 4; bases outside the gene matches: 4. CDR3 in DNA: TGTGCCAGTAGTATAGACGGGACAGGTTTCTATGGCTACACCTTC. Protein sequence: CASSIDGTGFYGYTF.

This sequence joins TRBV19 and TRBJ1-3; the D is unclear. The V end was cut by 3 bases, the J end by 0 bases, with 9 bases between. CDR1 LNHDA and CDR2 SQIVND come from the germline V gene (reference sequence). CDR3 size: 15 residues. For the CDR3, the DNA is TGTGCCAGTAGTATGGCAGGCAACTCTGGAAACACCATATATTTT. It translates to CASSMAGNSGNTIYF.

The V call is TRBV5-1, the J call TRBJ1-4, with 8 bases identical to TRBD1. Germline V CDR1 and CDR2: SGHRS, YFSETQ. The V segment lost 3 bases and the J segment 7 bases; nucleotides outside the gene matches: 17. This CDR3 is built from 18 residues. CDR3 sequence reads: CASSSLWQGADRSEKLFF. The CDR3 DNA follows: TGCGCCAGCAGCTCCCTATGGCAGGGGGCTGATCGGAGTGAAAAACTGTTTTTT.

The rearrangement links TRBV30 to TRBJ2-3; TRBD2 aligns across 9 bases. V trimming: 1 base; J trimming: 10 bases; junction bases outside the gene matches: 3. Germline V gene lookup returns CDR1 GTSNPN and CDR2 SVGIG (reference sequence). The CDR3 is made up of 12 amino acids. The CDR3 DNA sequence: TGTGCCTGGAGTGCGGGCGGGGGGGCGCAGTATTTT. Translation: CAWSAGGGAQYF. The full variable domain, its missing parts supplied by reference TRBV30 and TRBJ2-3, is SQTIHQWPATLVQPVGSPLSLECTVEGTSNPNLYWYRQAAGRGLQLLFYSVGIGQISSEVPQNLSASRPQDRQFILSSKKLLLSDSGFYLCAWSAGGGAQYFGPGTRLTVL.

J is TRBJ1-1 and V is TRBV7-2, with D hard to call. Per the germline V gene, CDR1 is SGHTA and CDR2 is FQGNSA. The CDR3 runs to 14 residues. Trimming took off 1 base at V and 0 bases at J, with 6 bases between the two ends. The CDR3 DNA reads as TGTGCCAGCAGCTTAGTTCCCATGAACACTGAAGCTTTCTTT. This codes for CASSLVPMNTEAFF.

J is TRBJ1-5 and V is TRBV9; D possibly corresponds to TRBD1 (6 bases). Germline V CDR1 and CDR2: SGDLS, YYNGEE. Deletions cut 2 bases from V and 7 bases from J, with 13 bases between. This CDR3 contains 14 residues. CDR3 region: CASSVGHAAQPQHF. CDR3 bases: TGTGCCAGCAGCGTGGGACACGCTGCACAGCCCCAGCATTTT.

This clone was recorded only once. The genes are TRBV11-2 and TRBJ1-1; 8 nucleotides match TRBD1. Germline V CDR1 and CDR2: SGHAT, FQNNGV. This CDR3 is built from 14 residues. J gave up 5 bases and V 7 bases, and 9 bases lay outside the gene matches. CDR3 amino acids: CASNPGQGGTEAFF. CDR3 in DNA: TGTGCCAGCAACCCCGGACAGGGTGGGACTGAAGCTTTCTTT.

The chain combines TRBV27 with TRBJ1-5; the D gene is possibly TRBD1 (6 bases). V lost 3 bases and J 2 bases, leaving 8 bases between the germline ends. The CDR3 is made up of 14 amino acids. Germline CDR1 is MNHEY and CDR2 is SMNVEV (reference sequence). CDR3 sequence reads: CASSFSGGNQPQHF. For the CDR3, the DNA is TGTGCCAGCAGTTTCTCAGGGGGCAATCAGCCCCAGCATTTT.

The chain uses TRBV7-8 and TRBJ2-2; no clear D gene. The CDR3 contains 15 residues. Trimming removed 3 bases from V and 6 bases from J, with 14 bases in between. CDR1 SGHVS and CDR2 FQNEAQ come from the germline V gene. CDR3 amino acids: CASSLNRAMSGELFF. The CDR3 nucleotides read TGTGCCAGCAGCTTGAACCGCGCCATGTCCGGGGAGCTGTTTTTT.

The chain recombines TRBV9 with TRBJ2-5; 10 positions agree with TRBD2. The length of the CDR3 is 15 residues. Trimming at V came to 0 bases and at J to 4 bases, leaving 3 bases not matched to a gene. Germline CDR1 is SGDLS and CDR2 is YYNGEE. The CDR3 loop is CASSVVAGGRETQYF. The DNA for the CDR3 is TGTGCCAGCAGCGTAGTAGCGGGGGGTCGAGAGACCCAGTACTTC.

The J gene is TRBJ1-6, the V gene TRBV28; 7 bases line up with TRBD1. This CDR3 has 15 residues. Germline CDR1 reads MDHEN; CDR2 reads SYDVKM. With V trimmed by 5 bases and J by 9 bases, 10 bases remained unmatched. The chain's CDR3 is CASSNRQGLGSPLHF. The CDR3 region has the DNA TGTGCCAGCAGTAACAGACAGGGTTTAGGTTCACCCCTCCACTTT.

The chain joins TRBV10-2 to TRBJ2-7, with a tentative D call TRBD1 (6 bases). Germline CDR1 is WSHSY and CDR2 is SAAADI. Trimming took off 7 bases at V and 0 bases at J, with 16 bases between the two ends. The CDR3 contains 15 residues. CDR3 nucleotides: TGCGCCAGCACTACGCGCCAGGGGCCCTCCTACGAGCAGTACTTC. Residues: CASTTRQGPSYEQYF.

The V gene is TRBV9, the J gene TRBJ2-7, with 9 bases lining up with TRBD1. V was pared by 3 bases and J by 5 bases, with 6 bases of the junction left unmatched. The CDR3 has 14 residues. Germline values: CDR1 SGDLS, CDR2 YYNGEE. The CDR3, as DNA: TGTGCCAGCAGCGCCCGGGACAGGGTGAACGAGCAGTACTTC. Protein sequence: CASSARDRVNEQYF.

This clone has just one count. CDR3 sequence reads: CASSEPRSPFYEQYF. The DNA for the CDR3 is TGTGCCAGCAGTGAACCCAGGTCCCCATTCTACGAGCAGTACTTC. The chain joins TRBV6-1 to TRBJ2-7, with D uncertain. V was clipped by 2 bases and J by 3 bases, with 14 bases between them. The CDR3 contains 15 residues. Germline assignment: CDR1 MNHNS and CDR2 SASEGT.

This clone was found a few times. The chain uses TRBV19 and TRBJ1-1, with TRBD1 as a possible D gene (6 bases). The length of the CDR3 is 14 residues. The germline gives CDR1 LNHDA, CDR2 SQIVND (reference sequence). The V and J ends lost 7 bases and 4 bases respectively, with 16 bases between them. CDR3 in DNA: TGTGCCAGTACCCAGGGGCCCCAGTCCACTGAAGCTTTCTTT. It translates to CASTQGPQSTEAFF.

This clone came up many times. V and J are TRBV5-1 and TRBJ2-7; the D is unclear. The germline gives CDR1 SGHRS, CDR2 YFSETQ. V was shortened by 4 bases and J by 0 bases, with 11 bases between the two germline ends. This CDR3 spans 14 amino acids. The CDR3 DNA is TGCGCCAGCAGCCTCAGACTGAACTCCTACGAGCAGTACTTC. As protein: CASSLRLNSYEQYF. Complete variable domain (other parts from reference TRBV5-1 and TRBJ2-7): KAGVTQTPRYLIKTRGQQVTLSCSPISGHRSVSWYQQTPGQGLQFLFEYFSETQRNKGNFPGRFSGRQFSNSRSEMNVSTLELGDSALYLCASSLRLNSYEQYFGPGTRLTVT.

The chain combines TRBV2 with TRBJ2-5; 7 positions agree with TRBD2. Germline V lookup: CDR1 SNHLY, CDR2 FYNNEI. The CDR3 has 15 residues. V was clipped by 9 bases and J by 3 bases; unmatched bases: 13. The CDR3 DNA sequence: TGTGCCAGTACCCATGAGGGAGGGTTCAAAGAGACCCAGTACTTC. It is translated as CASTHEGGFKETQYF. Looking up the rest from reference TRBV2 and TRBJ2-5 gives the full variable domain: EPEVTQTPSHQVTQMGQEVILRCVPISNHLYFYWYRQILGQKVEFLVSFYNNEISEKSEIFDDQFSVERPDGSNFTLKIRSTKLEDSAMYFCASTHEGGFKETQYFGPGTRLLVL.

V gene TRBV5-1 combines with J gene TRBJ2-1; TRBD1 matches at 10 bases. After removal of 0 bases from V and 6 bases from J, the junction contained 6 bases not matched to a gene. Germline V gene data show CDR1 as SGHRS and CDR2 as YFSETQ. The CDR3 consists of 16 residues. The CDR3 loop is CASSLVRQGAGNEQFF. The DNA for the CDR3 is TGCGCCAGCAGCTTGGTTAGACAGGGGGCTGGCAATGAGCAGTTCTTC. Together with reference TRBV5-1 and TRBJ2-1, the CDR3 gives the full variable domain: KAGVTQTPRYLIKTRGQQVTLSCSPISGHRSVSWYQQTPGQGLQFLFEYFSETQRNKGNFPGRFSGRQFSNSRSEMNVSTLELGDSALYLCASSLVRQGAGNEQFFGPGTRLTVL.